Shown below are 9 T cell receptor beta chains from a single sample sequenced in a study of blood T cell repertoires in COVID-19. The table came from immunoSEQ multiplex PCR; TCRdb's copy has only in-frame clones and leaves some out. The sample lists some 300,000 clones; around four fifths were seen once. Sequencing input: peripheral blood. These TCRs come from a woman aged 45-60 years with active or convalescent COVID-19.

This clone was seen only a few times. The V gene is TRBV2, the J gene TRBJ2-3; D gene unclear. This CDR3 comprises 12 residues. Per the germline V gene, CDR1 is SNHLY and CDR2 is FYNNEI. The V and J ends lost 5 bases and 4 bases respectively, with 7 bases between them. DNA of the CDR3: TGTGCCAGCAGTCCAAGCTCAGATACGCAGTATTTT. Residues: CASSPSSDTQYF.

This chain links TRBV2 with TRBJ1-2, with TRBD1 matching over 7 bases. This CDR3 spans 12 amino acids. The germline gives CDR1 SNHLY, CDR2 FYNNEI. Germline trimming cut 8 bases from V and 5 bases from J; bases unmatched to any gene: 5. The DNA of the CDR3 is TGTGCCAGCGGGACAGAATCTTATGGCTACACCTTC. This codes for CASGTESYGYTF.

This clone was detected a few times. The CDR3 nucleotides are TGTGCCAGCAGCCGAGCTGGGCTAGCGGGAGGAGATACGCAGTATTTT. It translates to CASSRAGLAGGDTQYF. The genes are TRBV7-6 and TRBJ2-3; 11 nucleotides agree with TRBD2. Unmatched junction bases numbered 9, after V lost 5 bases and J lost 5 bases. This CDR3 contains 16 residues. CDR1 is SGHVS, CDR2 FNYEAQ, per germline.

The V call is TRBV5-1, the J call TRBJ1-2, with 9 bases lining up with TRBD1. The length of the CDR3 is 16 residues. Germline CDR1 SGHRS, CDR2 YFSETQ. V lost 4 bases, J lost 1 base, and 8 bases stayed unmatched. This chain's CDR3 is CASSLHGQGFNYGYTF. The CDR3 DNA reads TGCGCCAGCAGCCTCCACGGACAGGGGTTTAACTATGGCTACACCTTC.

CDR3 sequence (DNA): TGTGCCAGTAGTATAACACGCAAGGGGAACTATGGCTACACCTTC. Translating it yields CASSITRKGNYGYTF. The gene calls are TRBV19 and TRBJ1-2; maybe TRBD1 (5 bases). The V and J ends lost 2 bases and 2 bases respectively, with 12 bases between them. The CDR3 totals 15 residues. Germline V lookup: CDR1 LNHDA, CDR2 SQIVND (reference sequence).

This chain connects TRBV28 to TRBJ1-3; the D is unclear. CDR1 MDHEN and CDR2 SYDVKM come from the germline V gene. The CDR3 covers 17 residues. The germline V and J ends were trimmed by 3 bases and 0 bases, with 15 bases remaining between them. CDR3: CASSLVGRFDSGNTIYF. CDR3 DNA: TGTGCCAGCAGTTTGGTTGGCAGGTTCGACTCTGGAAACACCATATATTTT.

V is TRBV4-1 and J is TRBJ1-1, with 7 bases aligning to TRBD1. J gave up 1 base and V 4 bases, and 6 bases lay outside the gene matches. The V gene's germline CDR1 is MGHRA and CDR2 YSYEKL. CDR3 size: 15 residues. CDR3 nucleotide sequence: TGCGCCAGCAGCCTTATAGGGGGCCGGAACACTGAAGCTTTCTTT. It encodes CASSLIGGRNTEAFF.

The J gene is TRBJ1-6, the V gene TRBV6-5; 7 positions agree with TRBD1. The V segment lost 4 bases and the J segment 7 bases; nucleotides outside the gene matches: 10. Germline V lookup: CDR1 MNHEY, CDR2 SVGAGI. The CDR3 length is 16 residues. CDR3 amino acids: CASSSLSGRGNSPLHF. In DNA form, the CDR3 reads TGTGCCAGCAGTTCACTCAGTGGCAGGGGGAATTCACCCCTCCACTTT.

This chain connects TRBV18 to TRBJ1-1; D remains ambiguous. Germline CDR1 and CDR2: KGHSH and LQKENI. The CDR3 runs to 15 residues. V lost 3 bases, J lost 4 bases, and 15 bases lay in between. CDR3 in DNA: TGTGCCAGCTCACCCCCGGGGAAAGGAACCACTGAAGCTTTCTTT. Its translation is CASSPPGKGTTEAFF.